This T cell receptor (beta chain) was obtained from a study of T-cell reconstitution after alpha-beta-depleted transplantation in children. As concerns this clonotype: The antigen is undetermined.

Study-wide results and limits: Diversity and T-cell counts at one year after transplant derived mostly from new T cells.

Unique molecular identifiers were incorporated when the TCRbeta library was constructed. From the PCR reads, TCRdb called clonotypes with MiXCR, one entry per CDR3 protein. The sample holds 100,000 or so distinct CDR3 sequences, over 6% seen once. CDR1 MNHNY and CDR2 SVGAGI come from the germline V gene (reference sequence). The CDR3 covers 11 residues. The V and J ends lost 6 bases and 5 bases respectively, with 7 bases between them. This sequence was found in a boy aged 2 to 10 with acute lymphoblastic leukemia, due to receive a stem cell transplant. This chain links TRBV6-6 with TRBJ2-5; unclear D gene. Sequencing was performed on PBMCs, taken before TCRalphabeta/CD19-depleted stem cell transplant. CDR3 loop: CASSTAETQYF. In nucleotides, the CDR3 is TGTGCCAGCAGCACCGCGGAGACCCAGTACTTC.